A single sample is the source of the 27 T cell receptor beta chains below, sequenced in a study of blood T cell repertoires in COVID-19. Clones were read by immunoSEQ multiplex PCR, and TCRdb kept only the in-frame ones, dropping some. This sample has 250,000 or so clones, with 80% to 90% found just once. Sequenced input: PBMCs or T cells enriched from blood (not recorded which). The receptors were gathered from a woman aged 40 to 50 who had been exposed to COVID-19.

In its sample, this clone was seen many times. The rearrangement links TRBV2 to TRBJ1-2; D unclear. The germline V gene encodes CDR1 SNHLY and CDR2 FYNNEI. CDR3 length: 14 residues. Trimming removed 4 bases from V and 0 bases from J, with 9 bases in between. The CDR3 coding sequence is TGTGCCAGCAGTGTTTCACGAGCTAACTATGGCTACACCTTC. It specifies CASSVSRANYGYTF.

The V gene is TRBV29-1, the J gene TRBJ1-4; 8 bases fit TRBD1. The junction had 11 bases not matched to a gene; V was cut back by 6 bases and J by 5 bases. There are 15 residues in the CDR3. Per the germline V gene, CDR1 is SQVTM and CDR2 is ANQGSEA. The CDR3: CSVENPGQVNEKLFF. The CDR3 DNA reads as TGCAGCGTCGAAAACCCGGGACAGGTGAATGAAAAACTGTTTTTT.

The V call is TRBV4-2, the J call TRBJ2-1; the match to TRBD2 covers 11 bases. Germline V lookup: CDR1 LGHNA, CDR2 YNFKEQ. The CDR3 has 16 amino acids. J gave up 1 base and V 4 bases, and 3 bases lay outside the gene matches. The CDR3 spells CASSRPSGGSYNEQFF. The CDR3 DNA reads TGTGCCAGCAGCCGCCCTAGCGGGGGGTCCTACAATGAGCAGTTCTTC.

V usage is TRBV19 and J usage is TRBJ2-7; 8 bases align to TRBD2. The CDR3 sequence is 15 residues long. V was clipped by 1 base and J by 1 base; unmatched bases: 3. The germline gives CDR1 LNHDA, CDR2 SQIVND (reference sequence). CDR3 sequence reads: CASSIGLAGSYEQYF. The DNA for the CDR3 is TGTGCCAGTAGTATAGGGCTAGCGGGTTCCTACGAGCAGTACTTC.

The J gene is TRBJ1-2, the V gene TRBV7-2; the match to TRBD1 covers 9 bases. The CDR3 runs to 14 residues. Germline V CDR1 and CDR2: SGHTA, FQGNSA. In nucleotides, the CDR3 is TGTGCGGGGGGAGAGGGACAGGGTACGGTCGGCTACACCTTC. It yields the protein CAGGEGQGTVGYTF.

The rearrangement uses TRBV11-1 and TRBJ2-3; possibly TRBD2 for D (6 bases). CDR3 length equals 16 residues. Trimming removed 6 bases from V and 1 base from J, with 17 bases in between. The germline gives CDR1 SGHAT, CDR2 FQDESV (reference sequence). CDR3 sequence (DNA): TGTGCCAGCAGTCCCGACGGAGGGATGGGCACAGATACGCAGTATTTT. Its translation: CASSPDGGMGTDTQYF.

The chain employs TRBV5-8 and TRBJ1-4; D may be TRBD1 (5 bases). CDR1 is SGHTS, CDR2 YDEGEE, per germline. The V end was cut by 1 base, the J end by 3 bases, with 7 bases between. CDR3 size: 14 residues. CDR3 residues: CASSLKGPNEKLFF. CDR3 DNA sequence: TGTGCCAGCAGCTTGAAGGGGCCTAATGAAAAACTGTTTTTT.

The chain joins TRBV3-1 (or the pseudogene TRBV3-2) to TRBJ2-3, with TRBD1 as a possible D gene (5 bases). V lost 2 bases, J lost 5 bases, and 23 bases lay in between. Germline V CDR1 and CDR2: LGHDT, YNNKEL (reference sequence). This CDR3 contains 18 residues. The CDR3 DNA sequence: TGTGCCAGCAGCCAATCTTCCTCCGGGCTAGGGGCGTTAGATACGCAGTATTTT. This translates into CASSQSSSGLGALDTQYF.

The chain recombines TRBV28 with TRBJ1-4; the D gene is possibly TRBD1 (6 bases). Germline V lookup: CDR1 MDHEN, CDR2 SYDVKM. Trimming took off 7 bases at V and 4 bases at J, with 10 bases between the two ends. There are 13 residues in the CDR3. CDR3 sequence (DNA): TGTGCCAGCAAGGACAGAAATAATGAAAAACTGTTTTTT. This codes for CASKDRNNEKLFF.

The gene calls are TRBV6-6 and TRBJ2-7; D is ambiguous. CDR1 MNHNY and CDR2 SVGAGI come from the germline V gene (reference sequence). V shed 2 bases and J shed 5 bases, with 4 bases lying between them. CDR3 length: 11 amino acids. CDR3 sequence: CASSYRDEQYF. CDR3 nucleotide sequence: TGTGCCAGCAGTTACCGGGACGAGCAGTACTTC.

This clone was observed a handful of times. The chain joins TRBV5-6 to TRBJ2-4, with a tentative D call TRBD1 (7 bases). V shed 5 bases and J shed 10 bases, with 22 bases lying between them. The V gene's germline CDR1 is SGHDT and CDR2 YYEEEE. The CDR3 spans 15 residues. CDR3 sequence (DNA): TGTGCCAGCAGTTTCGGGACAGCCTCCGGGGGAATTCAGTACTTC. Protein sequence: CASSFGTASGGIQYF.

This clone showed up just a few times. The CDR3 here is CAWGLTDSRYGYTF. The CDR3 DNA sequence: TGTGCCTGGGGTTTAACGGACAGTCGCTATGGCTACACCTTC. The rearrangement links TRBV30 to TRBJ1-2; possibly TRBD1 for D (6 bases). Trimming shortened V by 5 bases and J by 4 bases, and 17 bases separated the two germline ends. The CDR3 is made up of 14 amino acids. The V gene's germline CDR1 is GTSNPN and CDR2 SVGIG (reference sequence).

V gene TRBV7-2 combines with J gene TRBJ2-4; D may be TRBD2 (5 bases). V gave up 5 bases and J gave up 4 bases, with 15 bases separating them. This CDR3 contains 15 residues. Germline V gene lookup returns CDR1 SGHTA and CDR2 FQGNSA. The CDR3 region has the DNA TGTGCCAGCAGCGCCGGTCGGTGGGAGAAAAACATTCAGTACTTC. Translating it yields CASSAGRWEKNIQYF. Full variable domain (rest looked up from reference TRBV7-2 and TRBJ2-4): GAGVSQSPSNKVTEKGKDVELRCDPISGHTALYWYRQSLGQGLEFLIYFQGNSAPDKSGLPSDRFSAERTGGSVSTLTIQRTQQEDSAVYLCASSAGRWEKNIQYFGAGTRLSVL.

The chain combines TRBV5-1 with TRBJ1-3, with unresolved D. The CDR3 totals 14 residues. Trimming took 5 bases from V and 0 from J, leaving 9 bases between them. Germline values: CDR1 SGHRS, CDR2 YFSETQ. This CDR3 is CASREGSSGNTIYF. The DNA of the CDR3 is TGCGCCAGCAGAGAGGGCAGCTCTGGAAACACCATATATTTT.

The chain links TRBV3-1 (or the pseudogene TRBV3-2) to TRBJ2-7, with 9 bases that match TRBD1. The junction had 3 bases not matched to a gene; V was cut back by 4 bases and J by 2 bases. CDR3 length: 14 residues. Germline CDR1 reads LGHDT; CDR2 reads YNNKEL (reference sequence). The CDR3 loop is CASSLGTGPYEQYF. The CDR3 DNA follows: TGTGCCAGCAGCCTAGGGACAGGGCCCTACGAGCAGTACTTC.

J is TRBJ2-1 and V is TRBV11-2, with 13 bases fitting TRBD2. This CDR3 is 16 amino acids long. Germline lookup yields CDR1 SGHAT and CDR2 FQNNGV. Germline trimming cut 5 bases from V and 1 base from J; bases unmatched to any gene: 2. For the CDR3, the DNA is TGTGCCAGCAGCGTGACTAGCGGGGGGTCCTACAATGAGCAGTTCTTC. Translated, it gives CASSVTSGGSYNEQFF.

This clone has only one observation. The chain carries TRBV28 and TRBJ2-7, with TRBD1 matching 9 bases. Per germline, CDR1 MDHEN and CDR2 SYDVKM. V shed 4 bases, J shed 3 bases, and the junction held 7 bases outside the gene matches. The CDR3 is made up of 15 amino acids. CDR3 region: CASSWGSTGGYEQYF. The CDR3 DNA reads as TGTGCCAGCAGTTGGGGATCGACAGGGGGCTACGAGCAGTACTTC. Looking up the rest from reference TRBV28 and TRBJ2-7 gives the full variable domain: DVKVTQSSRYLVKRTGEKVFLECVQDMDHENMFWYRQDPGLGLRLIYFSYDVKMKEKGDIPEGYSVSREKKERFSLILESASTNQTSMYLCASSWGSTGGYEQYFGPGTRLTVT.

This clone was recorded once. The chain has TRBV5-4 and TRBJ1-2, with TRBD1 identical over 11 bases. CDR3 length equals 15 residues. J gave up 7 bases and V 4 bases, and 9 bases lay outside the gene matches. Per the germline V gene, CDR1 is SGHNT and CDR2 is YYREEE (reference sequence). The CDR3 reads CASSRTGGVRSGYTF. CDR3 nucleotides: TGTGCCAGCAGCCGGACAGGGGGCGTACGAAGTGGCTACACCTTC.

The chain carries TRBV7-2 and TRBJ2-3, with 8 bases that match TRBD1. The CDR3 has 17 amino acids. Germline V gives CDR1 SGHTA, CDR2 FQGNSA. Germline trimming cut 1 base from V and 4 bases from J; bases unmatched to any gene: 10. CDR3 loop: CASSLGGGTGLPDTQYF. The CDR3 DNA reads TGTGCCAGCAGCTTAGGGGGCGGGACAGGTCTCCCAGATACGCAGTATTTT.

Note on this clone: The sample has other DNA sequences that encode this CDR3 too. The CDR3 DNA reads as TGTGCCAGCAGCGGGCAGCTCAACACTGAAGCTTTCTTT. It translates to CASSGQLNTEAFF. The J gene is TRBJ1-1, the V gene TRBV5-6; D gene unclear. Germline CDR1 and CDR2: SGHDT and YYEEEE. The CDR3 loop spans 13 amino acids. Trimming took off 4 bases at V and 2 bases at J, with 9 bases between the two ends.

The V and J genes are TRBV19 and TRBJ2-7, with TRBD2 as a possible D gene (5 bases). The CDR3 contains 18 residues. CDR1 is LNHDA, CDR2 SQIVND, per germline (reference sequence). V was cut by 1 base and J by 2 bases, with 21 bases left in between. The CDR3 protein is CASSIAAGGAAGPYEQYF. The CDR3 DNA is TGTGCCAGTAGTATAGCGGCAGGAGGAGCGGCGGGCCCCTACGAGCAGTACTTC.

In nucleotides, the CDR3 is TGCGCCAGCAGCTTACGACTAGCGGGGGACCTCCAAGAGACCCAGTACTTC. This translates into CASSLRLAGDLQETQYF. The V and J genes are TRBV5-1 and TRBJ2-5, with 12 bases lining up with TRBD2. CDR1 is SGHRS and CDR2 is YFSETQ in the germline V gene. Trimming cost V 2 bases and J 1 base; bases outside gene matches: 6. This CDR3 is 17 amino acids long. The full variable domain, with the rest looked up from reference TRBV5-1 and TRBJ2-5, is KAGVTQTPRYLIKTRGQQVTLSCSPISGHRSVSWYQQTPGQGLQFLFEYFSETQRNKGNFPGRFSGRQFSNSRSEMNVSTLELGDSALYLCASSLRLAGDLQETQYFGPGTRLLVL.

V and J are TRBV7-3 and TRBJ2-1; 8 bases line up with TRBD1. V shed 2 bases and J 6 bases; nucleotides not matched to a gene: 3. The germline CDR1 and CDR2 sequences are SGHTA and FQGTGA. The CDR3 is 14 amino acids. The CDR3 bases are TGTGCCAGCAGCTTACTCGGGACAGGCAATGAGCAGTTCTTC. It translates to CASSLLGTGNEQFF.

The chain recombines TRBV27 with TRBJ1-5; D perhaps matches TRBD1 (5 bases). The CDR3 has 14 amino acids. In germline, CDR1 is MNHEY, CDR2 SMNVEV (reference sequence). V lost 4 bases, J lost 5 bases, and 12 bases lay in between. The CDR3 DNA reads TGTGCCAGCAGTTCGCAGGGTGCGGATCAGCCCCAGCATTTT. Translated, it gives CASSSQGADQPQHF.

This rearrangement joins TRBV6-2 or TRBV6-3 to TRBJ1-1; a weak D match, TRBD1 (6 bases). Germline V gene lookup returns CDR1 MNHEY and CDR2 SVGEGT. With 4 bases removed from V and 0 bases from J, the gap between germline ends came to 6 bases. The CDR3 totals 13 residues. The CDR3 coding sequence is TGTGCCAGCAGTTGGACAGTGAACACTGAAGCTTTCTTT. Protein: CASSWTVNTEAFF.

This clone occurred once. The chain links TRBV2 to TRBJ2-7; 7 bases are a match to TRBD1. The trim removed 4 bases at V and 6 bases at J, leaving 9 bases unmatched. Germline lookup yields CDR1 SNHLY and CDR2 FYNNEI. The CDR3 extends over 14 amino acids. The CDR3: CASSVGDRAVEQYF. CDR3 nucleotide sequence: TGTGCCAGCAGTGTAGGAGACAGGGCCGTCGAGCAGTACTTC.

In regard to this clone: Other DNA sequences from this sample encode an identical CDR3 as well. This sequence joins TRBV5-1 and TRBJ1-5, with D unresolved. Germline CDR1 is SGHRS and CDR2 is YFSETQ. This CDR3 contains 14 residues. V was pared by 0 bases and J by 4 bases, with 8 bases between. CDR3 region: CASSLDGVNQPQHF. CDR3 in DNA: TGCGCCAGCAGCTTGGATGGAGTGAATCAGCCCCAGCATTTT.